This T cell receptor (beta chain) was found in a study of blood T cell repertoires in COVID-19. The overall study: Spain, Italy and the United States supplied samples that represented acute and convalescent COVID-19. PBMCs, B-cell-depleted T cells, or T cells were the source of the cDNA or gDNA that made up the material.

Per the original methods: How many nucleated cells were present was estimated from reference gene primer amplification. Here immunoSEQ multiplex PCR was the method, and the copy in TCRdb shows in-frame clones only, minus some. The V and J calls and the clone size are those of that table, but D and trimming were determined from the DNA. In the table there are around 300,000 clones, about 85% of which are singletons. Germline values: CDR1 SGHTA, CDR2 FQGNSA. Trimming left V 6 bases short and J 0 bases short, with 9 bases between. This CDR3 contains 13 residues. Sequenced: peripheral blood. The source is a human donor in a cohort sampled during active COVID-19. The chain couples TRBV7-2 to TRBJ2-7; maybe TRBD2 (6 bases). The CDR3: CASRGRSSYEQYF. The DNA for the CDR3 is TGTGCCAGCAGAGGGAGGAGCTCCTACGAGCAGTACTTC.